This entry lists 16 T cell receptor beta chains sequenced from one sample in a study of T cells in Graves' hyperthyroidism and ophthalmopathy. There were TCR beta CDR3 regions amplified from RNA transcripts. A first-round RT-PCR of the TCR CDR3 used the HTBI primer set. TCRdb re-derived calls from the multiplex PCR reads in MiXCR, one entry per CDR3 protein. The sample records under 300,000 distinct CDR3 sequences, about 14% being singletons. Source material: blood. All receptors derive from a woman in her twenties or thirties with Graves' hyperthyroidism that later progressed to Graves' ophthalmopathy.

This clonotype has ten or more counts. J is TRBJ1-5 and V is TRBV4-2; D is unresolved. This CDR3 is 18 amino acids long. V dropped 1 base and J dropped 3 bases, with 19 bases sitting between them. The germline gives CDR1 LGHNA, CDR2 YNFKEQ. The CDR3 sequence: CASSQASMQVALNQPQHF. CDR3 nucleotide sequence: TGTGCCAGCAGCCAAGCTTCCATGCAGGTTGCGCTCAATCAGCCCCAGCATTTT.

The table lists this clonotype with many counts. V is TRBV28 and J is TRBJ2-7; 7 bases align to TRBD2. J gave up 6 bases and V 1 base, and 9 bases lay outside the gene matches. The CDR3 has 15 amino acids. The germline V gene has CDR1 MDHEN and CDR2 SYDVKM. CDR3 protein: CASSLLTWEGSEQYF. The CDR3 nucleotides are TGTGCCAGCAGTTTATTGACCTGGGAGGGATCCGAGCAGTACTTC.

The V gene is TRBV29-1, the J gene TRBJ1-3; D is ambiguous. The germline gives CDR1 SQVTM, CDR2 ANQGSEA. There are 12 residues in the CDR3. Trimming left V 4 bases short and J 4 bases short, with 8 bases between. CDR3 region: CSVAAEGNTIYF. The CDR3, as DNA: TGCAGCGTTGCGGCGGAAGGAAACACCATATATTTT. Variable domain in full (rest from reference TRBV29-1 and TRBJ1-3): SAVISQKPSRDICQRGTSLTIQCQVDSQVTMMFWYRQQPGQSLTLIATANQGSEATYESGFVIDKFPISRPNLTFSTLTVSNMSPEDSSIYLCSVAAEGNTIYFGEGSWLTVV.

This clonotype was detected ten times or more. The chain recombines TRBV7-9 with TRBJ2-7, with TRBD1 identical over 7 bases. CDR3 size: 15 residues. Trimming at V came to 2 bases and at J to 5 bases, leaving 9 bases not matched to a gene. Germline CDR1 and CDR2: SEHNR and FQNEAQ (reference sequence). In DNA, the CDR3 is TGTGCCAGCAGCTTATGGTTGACAGGGACGAACGAGCAGTACTTC. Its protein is CASSLWLTGTNEQYF.

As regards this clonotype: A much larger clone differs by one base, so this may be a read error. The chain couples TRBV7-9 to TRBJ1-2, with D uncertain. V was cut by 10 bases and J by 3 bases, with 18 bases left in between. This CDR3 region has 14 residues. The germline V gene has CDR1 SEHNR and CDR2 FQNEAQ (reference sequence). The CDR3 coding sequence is TGTGCCACCTGCCCTGTGGCGCGCCACTATGGCTACACCTTC. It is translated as CATCPVARHYGYTF.

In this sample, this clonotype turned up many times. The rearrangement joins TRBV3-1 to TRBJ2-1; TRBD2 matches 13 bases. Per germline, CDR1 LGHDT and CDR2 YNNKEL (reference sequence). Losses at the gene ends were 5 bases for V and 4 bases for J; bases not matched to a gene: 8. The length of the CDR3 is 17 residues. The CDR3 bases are TGTGCCAGCAGCGGCCGGACTAGCGGGGGCCATTACAATGAGCAGTTCTTC. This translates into CASSGRTSGGHYNEQFF.

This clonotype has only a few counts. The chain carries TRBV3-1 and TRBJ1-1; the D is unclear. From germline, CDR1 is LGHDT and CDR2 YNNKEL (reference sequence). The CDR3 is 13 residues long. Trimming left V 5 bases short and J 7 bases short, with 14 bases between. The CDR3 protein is CASSYKSGGEAFF. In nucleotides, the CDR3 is TGTGCCAGCAGCTATAAGAGTGGCGGTGAAGCTTTCTTT. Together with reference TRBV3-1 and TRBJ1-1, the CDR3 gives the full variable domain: DTAVSQTPKYLVTQMGNDKSIKCEQNLGHDTMYWYKQDSKKFLKIMFSYNNKELIINETVPNRFSPKSPDKAHLNLHINSLELGDSAVYFCASSYKSGGEAFFGQGTRLTVV.

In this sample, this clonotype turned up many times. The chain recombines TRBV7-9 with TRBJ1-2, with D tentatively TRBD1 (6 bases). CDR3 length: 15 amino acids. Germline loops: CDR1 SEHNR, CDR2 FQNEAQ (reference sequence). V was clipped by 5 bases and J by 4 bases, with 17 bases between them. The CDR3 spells CASSQPGHQSYGYTF. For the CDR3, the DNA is TGTGCCAGCAGCCAACCGGGACACCAATCCTATGGCTACACCTTC.

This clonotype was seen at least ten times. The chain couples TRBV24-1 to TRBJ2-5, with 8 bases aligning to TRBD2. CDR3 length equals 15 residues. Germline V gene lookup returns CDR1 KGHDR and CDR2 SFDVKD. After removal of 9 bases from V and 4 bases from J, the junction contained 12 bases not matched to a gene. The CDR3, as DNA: TGTGCCACCGGAGGCAGGACGGCGGGAGGAGAGACCCAGTACTTC. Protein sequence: CATGGRTAGGETQYF.

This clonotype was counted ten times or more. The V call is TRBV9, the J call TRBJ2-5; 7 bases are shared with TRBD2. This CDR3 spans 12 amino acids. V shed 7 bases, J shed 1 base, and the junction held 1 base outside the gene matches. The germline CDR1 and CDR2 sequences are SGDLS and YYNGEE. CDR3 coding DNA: TGTGCCAGCTCGGGGGGCCAAGAGACCCAGTACTTC. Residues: CASSGGQETQYF.

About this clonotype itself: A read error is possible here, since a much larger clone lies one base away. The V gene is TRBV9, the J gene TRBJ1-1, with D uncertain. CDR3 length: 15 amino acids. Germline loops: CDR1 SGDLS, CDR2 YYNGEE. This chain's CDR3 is CASSVGVVVNTGAFF. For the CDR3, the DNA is TGTGCCAGCAGCGTAGGGGTGGTTGTGAACACTGGAGCTTTCTTT.

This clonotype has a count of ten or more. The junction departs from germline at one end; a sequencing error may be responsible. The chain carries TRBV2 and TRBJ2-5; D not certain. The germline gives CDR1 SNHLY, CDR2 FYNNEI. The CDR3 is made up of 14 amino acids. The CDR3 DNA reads TGTGCCAGCAGTGAAGTGACACTTGGTAACCCCTGCCACTTC. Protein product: CASSEVTLGNPCHF. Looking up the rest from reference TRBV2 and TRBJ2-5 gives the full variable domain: EPEVTQTPSHQVTQMGQEVILRCVPISNHLYFYWYRQILGQKVEFLVSFYNNEISEKSEIFDDQFSVERPDGSNFTLKIRSTKLEDSAMYFCASSEVTLGNPCHFGPGTRLLVL.

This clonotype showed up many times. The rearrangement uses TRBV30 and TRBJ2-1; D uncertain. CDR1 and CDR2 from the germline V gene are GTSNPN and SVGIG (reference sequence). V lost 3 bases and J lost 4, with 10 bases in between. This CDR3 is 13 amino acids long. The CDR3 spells CAWSLDWYNEQFF. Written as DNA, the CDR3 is TGTGCCTGGAGCCTAGACTGGTACAATGAGCAGTTCTTC.

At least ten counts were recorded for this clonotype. CDR3 protein: CASRTGGAGEDTQYF. For the CDR3, the DNA is TGTGCCAGCAGGACCGGGGGAGCGGGAGAAGATACGCAGTATTTT. The V call is TRBV6-2 or TRBV6-3, the J call TRBJ2-3; 8 positions agree with TRBD2. The CDR3 is made up of 15 amino acids. The J segment lost 5 bases and the V segment lost 6 bases, leaving 10 bases of the junction unmatched. Germline assignment: CDR1 MNHEY and CDR2 SVGEGT.

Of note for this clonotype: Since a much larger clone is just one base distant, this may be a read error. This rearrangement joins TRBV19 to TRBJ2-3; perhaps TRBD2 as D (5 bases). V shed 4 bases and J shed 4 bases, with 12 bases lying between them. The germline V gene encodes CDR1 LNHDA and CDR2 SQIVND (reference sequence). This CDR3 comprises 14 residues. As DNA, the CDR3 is TGTGCCAGTAGTAGAGAGGGCGACGCAGATACGCAGTATTTT. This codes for CASSREGDADTQYF.

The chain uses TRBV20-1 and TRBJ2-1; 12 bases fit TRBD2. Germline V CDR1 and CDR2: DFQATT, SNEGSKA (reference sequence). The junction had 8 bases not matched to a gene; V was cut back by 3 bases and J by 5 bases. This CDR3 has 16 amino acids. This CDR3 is CSARGGLAGSNNEQFF. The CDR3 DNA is TGCAGTGCTAGGGGTGGACTAGCGGGGAGCAACAATGAGCAGTTCTTC.